One and the same sample provided the 9 T cell receptor beta chains below, sequenced in a study of control samples from healthy donors and cancer patients (TCRdb year 2020). To prepare the library, the immunoSEQ multiplex PCR assay was applied. Entries here come from immuneACCESS through TCRdb and include only in-frame sequences with V and J called. Some clones fail to appear in such tables; in the studies checked, an unresolved V gene covers under half of the shortfall, and the cause of the remainder is unknown. The sample table lists some 99,000 clones, about 89% of them with a count of one. Roughly a sixth of the sample is in the top ten clones. What was sequenced was blood. These receptors were taken from a woman between 45 and 60 years old in good health.

The chain joins TRBV2 to TRBJ2-7; TRBD2 agrees at 10 bases. J lost 6 bases, V lost 3 bases, and 17 bases had no gene match. CDR3 length equals 18 residues. Germline-derived CDR1 and CDR2 are SNHLY and FYNNEI. CDR3 bases: TGTGCCAGCAGTGAGGGACTAGCGAGAGCCACCCGCTGGAGCGAGCAGTACGTC. Translation gives CASSEGLARATRWSEQYV.

V gene TRBV7-3 combines with J gene TRBJ1-1; 10 bases are a match to TRBD1. With V trimmed by 8 bases and J by 6 bases, 3 bases remained unmatched. Germline CDR1 reads SGHTA; CDR2 reads FQGTGA. The CDR3 covers 12 residues. CDR3 residues: CASGQGGSEAFF. CDR3 nucleotide sequence: TGTGCCAGCGGACAGGGGGGGTCTGAAGCTTTCTTT.

The genes are TRBV7-2 and TRBJ2-2; TRBD1 agrees at 7 bases. The CDR3 loop spans 17 amino acids. Germline loops: CDR1 SGHTA, CDR2 FQGNSA. With V trimmed by 1 base and J by 5 bases, 10 bases remained unmatched. This CDR3 reads CASSLGPTGVKTGELFF. Here the CDR3 DNA reads TGTGCCAGCAGCTTAGGTCCCACAGGGGTAAAAACCGGGGAGCTGTTTTTT.

The V and J genes are TRBV5-1 and TRBJ2-1; 13 bases match TRBD2. The CDR3 is made up of 16 amino acids. J lost 9 bases, V lost 4 bases, and 10 bases had no gene match. Germline-derived CDR1 and CDR2 are SGHRS and YFSETQ. The CDR3 region is CASSQLAGGQYSEQFF. The CDR3 region has the DNA TGCGCCAGCAGCCAACTAGCGGGGGGGCAGTATTCTGAGCAGTTCTTC.

The rearrangement links TRBV3-1 (or the pseudogene TRBV3-2) to TRBJ2-7, with 7 positions matching TRBD2. Germline CDR1 and CDR2: LGHDT and YNNKEL (reference sequence). This CDR3 spans 14 amino acids. J was trimmed by 1 base and V by 8 bases; bases with no gene match: 8. The CDR3 sequence: CASPAGKPSYEQYV. Here the CDR3 DNA reads TGTGCCAGCCCAGCGGGAAAGCCATCCTACGAGCAGTACGTC.

The CDR3: CASSTGTVYNEQFF. CDR3 nucleotide sequence: TGCGCCAGCAGTACCGGGACTGTGTACAATGAGCAGTTCTTC. This sequence joins TRBV5-1 and TRBJ2-1; D is possibly TRBD2 (6 bases). Germline-derived CDR1 and CDR2 are SGHRS and YFSETQ. V was cut by 5 bases and J by 4 bases, with 13 bases left in between. The CDR3 has 14 residues.

The chain combines TRBV10-1 with TRBJ2-5; 10 positions match TRBD2. The CDR3 spans 16 residues. From germline, CDR1 is WNHNN and CDR2 SYGVQD (reference sequence). Trimming cost V 2 bases and J 5 bases; bases outside gene matches: 8. The CDR3 sequence is CASSETGTSDRETQYF. CDR3 DNA sequence: TGCGCCAGCAGTGAGACCGGGACTAGCGACAGGGAGACCCAGTACTTC.

The chain employs TRBV19 and TRBJ2-5, with D possibly TRBD2 on 7 matching bases. Germline loops: CDR1 LNHDA, CDR2 SQIVND (reference sequence). Deletions cut 6 bases from V and 5 bases from J, with 16 bases between. This CDR3 region has 14 residues. CDR3 residues: CASRGGAHYETQYF. The CDR3 DNA reads TGTGCCAGTAGGGGGGGGGCGCATTACGAGACCCAGTACTTC. The full variable domain, in which reference TRBV19 and TRBJ2-5 provide the parts outside the CDR3, is DGGITQSPKYLFRKEGQNVTLSCEQNLNHDAMYWYRQDPGQGLRLIYYSQIVNDFQKGDIAEGYSVSREKKESFPLTVTSAQKNPTAFYLCASRGGAHYETQYFGPGTRLLVL.

Remarks on this clone: Distinct nucleotide sequences in the sample also encode this CDR3. V usage is TRBV6-5 and J usage is TRBJ1-2, with TRBD1 matching over 9 bases. Germline CDR1 and CDR2: MNHEY and SVGAGI. Trimming took 7 bases from V and 4 from J; bases not matched to a gene: 4. This CDR3 has 13 amino acids. The CDR3, as DNA: TGTGCCAGCAAGGGACAGGGCTCCTATGGCTACACCTTC. As protein: CASKGQGSYGYTF.